These 5 T cell receptor beta chains were all obtained from the same sample, sequenced in a study of cytomegalovirus exposure and HLA in healthy donors. The PCR had 60 Vbeta and 13 Jbeta primers. Profiled with immunoSEQ multiplex PCR; TCRdb holds only in-frame clones, not every one. The sample has 190,000 or so clones, over 80% seen once. Sequences were obtained from PBMCs. All receptors come from a woman in her forties or fifties in good health and CMV-seropositive.

The chain uses TRBV5-1 and TRBJ2-3; 10 positions match TRBD1. The J segment lost 7 bases and the V segment lost 4 bases, leaving 18 bases of the junction unmatched. The germline gives CDR1 SGHRS, CDR2 YFSETQ. CDR3 size: 18 residues. The CDR3 loop reads CASSAIRDRGYRVNTQYF. For the CDR3, the DNA is TGCGCCAGCAGCGCAATCCGGGACAGGGGATATCGAGTAAATACGCAGTATTTT.

The chain links TRBV5-6 to TRBJ2-7, with TRBD1 as a possible D gene (6 bases). The germline V and J ends were trimmed by 0 bases and 2 bases, with 9 bases remaining between them. CDR1 is SGHDT and CDR2 is YYEEEE in the germline V gene. The CDR3 is 14 residues long. CDR3 in DNA: TGTGCCAGCAGCTTGGTCGCAGGGGCCTACGAGCAGTACTTC. It translates to CASSLVAGAYEQYF.

As DNA, the CDR3 is TGCGCCAGCAGCCGAGCCTATAGGGGGAACACTGAAGCTTTCTTT. Translated, it gives CASSRAYRGNTEAFF. The gene calls are TRBV4-3 and TRBJ1-1, with a possible D match to TRBD1 (5 bases). The length of the CDR3 is 15 residues. Germline V gene data show CDR1 as LGHNA and CDR2 as YSLEER. The V end lost 4 bases, the J end lost 1 base, and 13 bases lay between the germline ends.

This chain joins TRBV11-2 and TRBJ1-1; D gene unclear. Germline assignment: CDR1 SGHAT and CDR2 FQNNGV. V was pared by 2 bases and J by 5 bases, with 15 bases between. The CDR3 consists of 15 residues. DNA for the CDR3: TGTGCCAGCAGCTTAAGTGGTTCCGGGGTGACTGAAGCTTTCTTT. Translation: CASSLSGSGVTEAFF.

This chain connects TRBV9 to TRBJ2-5; 10 nucleotides agree with TRBD2. The CDR3 sequence is 16 residues long. CDR1 is SGDLS, CDR2 YYNGEE, per germline. V was pared by 2 bases and J by 4 bases, with 8 bases of the junction left unmatched. The CDR3 coding sequence is TGTGCCAGCAGCGTGGGGACTAGCGTCCGTTTAGAGACCCAGTACTTC. Translated, it gives CASSVGTSVRLETQYF.